The 12 T cell receptor beta chains below all came from one sample that was sequenced in a study of high-grade serous ovarian cancer treatment subgroups. The repertoire was sequenced with immunoSEQ multiplex PCR; TCRdb's copy has only in-frame clones and lacks some. The sample has 5,500 to 6,000 clones; under 80% are singletons. Tumor tissue was taken before any definitive surgery or chemotherapy was given. The specimen sequenced was tumor tissue. The receptors derive from a human donor with high-grade serous ovarian cancer.

This rearrangement joins TRBV6-1 to TRBJ1-3; D possibly corresponds to TRBD1 (5 bases). This CDR3 spans 18 amino acids. The germline V gene has CDR1 MNHNS and CDR2 SASEGT. Trimming left V 3 bases short and J 1 base short, with 19 bases between. As DNA, the CDR3 is TGTGCCAGCAGTGAGCCCCGGGGACGGCTAAATTCTGGAAACACCATATATTTT. Translating gives CASSEPRGRLNSGNTIYF.

This clone was observed once. This chain links TRBV7-3 with TRBJ2-5; TRBD1 might be the D (6 bases). Germline V CDR1 and CDR2: SGHTA, FQGTGA. The V end lost 5 bases, the J end lost 7 bases, and 14 bases lay between the germline ends. The CDR3 extends over 13 amino acids. For the CDR3, the DNA is TGTGCCAGCAGCCTCACAGGGCCTGGGACCCAGTACTTC. It encodes CASSLTGPGTQYF.

This clone was found once. The rearrangement joins TRBV5-1 to TRBJ2-7; the D gene is possibly TRBD1 (6 bases). Germline V gene sequence: CDR1 SGHRS, CDR2 YFSETQ. CDR3 size: 15 residues. V was pared by 8 bases and J by 0 bases, with 18 bases between. The DNA for the CDR3 is TGCGCCAGTTCCTCCCGGGACACTCTCTCCTACGAGCAGTACTTC. Translated: CASSSRDTLSYEQYF.

The chain links TRBV4-2 to TRBJ1-4; 7 bases map to TRBD1. After removal of 4 bases from V and 7 bases from J, the junction contained 6 bases not matched to a gene. Germline values: CDR1 LGHNA, CDR2 YNFKEQ. This CDR3 region has 14 residues. CDR3 nucleotides: TGTGCCAGCAGCCTAACGTCAGGGGGTGAAAAACTGTTTTTT. It codes for CASSLTSGGEKLFF.

The chain couples TRBV19 to TRBJ2-5; 7 bases fit TRBD1. The end of the DNA is better explained by TRBJ2-7, so the J call may be wrong. The length of the CDR3 is 14 residues. Per the germline V gene, CDR1 is LNHDA and CDR2 is SQIVND (reference sequence). CDR3 protein: CASSTGTAEYEQYF. The DNA for the CDR3 is TGTGCCAGTAGTACCGGGACAGCCGAGTACGAGCAGTACTTC.

The rearrangement links TRBV5-1 to TRBJ2-5; no clear D gene. Deletions cut 4 bases from V and 5 bases from J, with 18 bases between. Germline loops: CDR1 SGHRS, CDR2 YFSETQ. This CDR3 spans 15 amino acids. Here the CDR3 reads CASSLNSGSYETQYF. For the CDR3, the DNA is TGCGCCAGCAGCCTGAACTCCGGGTCGTACGAGACCCAGTACTTC.

The chain has TRBV7-6 and TRBJ2-1; possibly TRBD2 for D (5 bases). The CDR3 loop spans 12 amino acids. The V and J ends lost 1 base and 12 bases respectively, with 10 bases between them. Germline CDR1 and CDR2: SGHVS and FNYEAQ. In DNA, the CDR3 is TGTGCCAGCAGCTTAGGCCCCGCGGGGCAGTTCTTC. Protein: CASSLGPAGQFF.

A few counts support this clone. V and J are TRBV5-1 and TRBJ2-7; D is tentatively TRBD1 or TRBD2 (5 bases each). Germline V lookup: CDR1 SGHRS, CDR2 YFSETQ. CDR3 length: 13 amino acids. V lost 3 bases, J lost 6 bases, and 13 bases lay in between. In DNA form, the CDR3 reads TGCGCCAGCAGCTCGGGGACGCGCCTCGAGCAGTACTTC. This gives the protein CASSSGTRLEQYF.

The chain combines TRBV18 with TRBJ1-1; D ambiguous. The CDR3 runs 14 residues. The V and J ends lost 6 bases and 2 bases respectively, with 13 bases between them. Germline V gene lookup returns CDR1 KGHSH and CDR2 LQKENI. The CDR3 coding sequence is TGTGCCAGCTCGGCTGCGTTCGGAAACACTGAAGCTTTCTTT. It codes for CASSAAFGNTEAFF.

This clone was seen only a few times. V and J are TRBV5-5 and TRBJ1-3; D uncertain. The germline V gene encodes CDR1 SGHKS and CDR2 YYEKEE (reference sequence). The CDR3 is 15 residues long. Trimming stripped 2 bases from V and 0 bases from J, with 9 bases between. The DNA of the CDR3 is TGTGCCAGCAGCTTAGAGGCAGTCTCTGGAAACACCATATATTTT. Translating it yields CASSLEAVSGNTIYF.

The sample holds a few counts of this clone. CDR3 amino acids: CASRQIRDRGRSPLHF. In DNA form, the CDR3 reads TGTGCCAGCAGACAGATACGGGACAGGGGGCGCTCACCCCTCCACTTT. This chain uses TRBV28 with TRBJ1-6; TRBD1 aligns across 12 bases. Germline assignment: CDR1 MDHEN and CDR2 SYDVKM. Trimming removed 6 bases from V and 10 bases from J; junction bases left unmatched: 10. This CDR3 spans 16 amino acids.

V gene TRBV11-3 combines with J gene TRBJ2-4, with 10 bases identical to TRBD1. Per germline, CDR1 SGHNT and CDR2 YENEEA. The trim removed 4 bases at V and 2 bases at J, leaving 2 bases unmatched. CDR3 length: 15 residues. CDR3 sequence: CASSSGQGPKNIQYF. For the CDR3, the DNA is TGTGCCAGCAGCTCGGGACAGGGGCCCAAAAACATTCAGTACTTC. The variable domain in full, completed from reference TRBV11-3 and TRBJ2-4, reads EAGVVQSPRYKIIEKKQPVAFWCNPISGHNTLYWYLQNLGQGPELLIRYENEEAVDDSQLPKDRFSAERLKGVDSTLKIQPAELGDSAVYLCASSSGQGPKNIQYFGAGTRLSVL.